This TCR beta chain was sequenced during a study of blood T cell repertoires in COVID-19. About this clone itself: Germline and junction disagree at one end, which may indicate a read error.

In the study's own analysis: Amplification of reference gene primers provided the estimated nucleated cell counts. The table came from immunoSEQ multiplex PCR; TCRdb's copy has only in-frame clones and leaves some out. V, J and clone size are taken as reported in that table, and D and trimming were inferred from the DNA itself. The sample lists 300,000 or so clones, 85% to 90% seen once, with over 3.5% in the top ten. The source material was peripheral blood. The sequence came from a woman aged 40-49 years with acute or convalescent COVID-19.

DNA for the CDR3: TGTGCCCGCAGCGCGCCCGGGGAGGGGGGGAATGAAAAACTGTTTTTT. Translating gives CARSAPGEGGNEKLFF. The chain recombines TRBV9 with TRBJ1-4; TRBD1 might be the D (6 bases). Germline V lookup: CDR1 SGDLS, CDR2 YYNGEE. There are 16 residues in the CDR3. Looking up the rest from reference TRBV9 and TRBJ1-4 gives the full variable domain: DSGVTQTPKHLITATGQRVTLRCSPRSGDLSVYWYQQSLDQGLQFLIQYYNGEERAKGNILERFSAQQFPDLHSELNLSSLELGDSALYFCARSAPGEGGNEKLFFGSGTQLSVL.